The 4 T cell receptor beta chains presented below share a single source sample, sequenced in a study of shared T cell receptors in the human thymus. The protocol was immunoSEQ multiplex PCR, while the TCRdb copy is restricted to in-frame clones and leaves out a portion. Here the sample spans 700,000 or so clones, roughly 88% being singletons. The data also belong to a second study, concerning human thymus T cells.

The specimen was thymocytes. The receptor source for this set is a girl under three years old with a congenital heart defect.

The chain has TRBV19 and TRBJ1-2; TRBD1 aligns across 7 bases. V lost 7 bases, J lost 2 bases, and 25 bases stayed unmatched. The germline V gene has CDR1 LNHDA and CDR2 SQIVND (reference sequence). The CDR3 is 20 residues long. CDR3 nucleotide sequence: TGTGCCAGTATTGGCCCTATTTGTTTGGGATCGGGACAGATCAACTATGGCTACACCTTC. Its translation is CASIGPICLGSGQINYGYTF.

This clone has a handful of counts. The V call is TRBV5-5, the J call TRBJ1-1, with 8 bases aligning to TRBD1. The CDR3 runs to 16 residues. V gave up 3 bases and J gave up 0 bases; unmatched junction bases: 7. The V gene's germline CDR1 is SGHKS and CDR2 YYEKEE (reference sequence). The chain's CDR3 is CASSWTQTGVNTEAFF. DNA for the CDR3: TGTGCCAGCAGCTGGACACAGACAGGGGTGAACACTGAAGCTTTCTTT.

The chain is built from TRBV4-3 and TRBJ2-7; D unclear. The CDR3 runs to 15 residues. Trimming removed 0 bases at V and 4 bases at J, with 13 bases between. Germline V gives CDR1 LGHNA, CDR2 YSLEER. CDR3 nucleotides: TGCGCCAGCAGCCAAGATCCTCTCGGGTCATACGAGCAGTACTTC. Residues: CASSQDPLGSYEQYF.

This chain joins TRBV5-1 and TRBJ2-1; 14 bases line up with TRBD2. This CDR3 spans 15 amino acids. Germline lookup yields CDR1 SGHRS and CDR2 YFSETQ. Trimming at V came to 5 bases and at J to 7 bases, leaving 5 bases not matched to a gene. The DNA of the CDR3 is TGCGCCAGCAGTCGGGGACTAGCGGGGGATAATGAGCAGTTCTTC. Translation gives CASSRGLAGDNEQFF. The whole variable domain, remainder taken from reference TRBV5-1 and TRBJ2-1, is KAGVTQTPRYLIKTRGQQVTLSCSPISGHRSVSWYQQTPGQGLQFLFEYFSETQRNKGNFPGRFSGRQFSNSRSEMNVSTLELGDSALYLCASSRGLAGDNEQFFGPGTRLTVL.